This TCR beta chain was found in a study of graft-versus-host responses after intestinal transplantation. Study-level points and caveats: Recipient-marrow GvH clones were detected, some having first appeared in ileum or blood. Within allografts, high graft-versus-host to host-versus-graft clonal ratios were seen among patients with graft-donor T cell macrochimerism.

Worth noting for this clone: Its antigen remains unknown.

Intraepithelial and lamina propria lymphocytes were released after the graft tissue was processed. V lost 4 bases to trimming and J lost 0 bases; unmatched junction nucleotides: 8. Germline lookup yields CDR1 KGHSH and CDR2 LQKENI. The CDR3 is 18 amino acids. Some clones are missing from TCRdb's copy, which holds only in-frame ones; the method was immunoSEQ multiplex PCR. The sample contains roughly 15,000 clones, roughly three fifths of which appear only once. The sample was ileum tissue, taken 524 days after transplant. This chain links TRBV18 with TRBJ1-6; the match to TRBD1 covers 8 bases. This TCR came from a human patient who received an intestinal transplant, so some T cells may come from the graft donor. The CDR3 sequence: CASSLRGPDGSYNSPLHF. As DNA, the CDR3 is TGTGCCAGCTCACTCAGGGGGCCCGACGGCTCCTATAATTCACCCCTCCACTTT. Complete variable domain (other parts from reference TRBV18 and TRBJ1-6): NAGVMQNPRHLVRRRGQEARLRCSPMKGHSHVYWYRQLPEEGLKFMVYLQKENIIDESGMPKERFSAEFPKEGPSILRIQQVVRGDSAAYFCASSLRGPDGSYNSPLHFGNGTRLTVT.